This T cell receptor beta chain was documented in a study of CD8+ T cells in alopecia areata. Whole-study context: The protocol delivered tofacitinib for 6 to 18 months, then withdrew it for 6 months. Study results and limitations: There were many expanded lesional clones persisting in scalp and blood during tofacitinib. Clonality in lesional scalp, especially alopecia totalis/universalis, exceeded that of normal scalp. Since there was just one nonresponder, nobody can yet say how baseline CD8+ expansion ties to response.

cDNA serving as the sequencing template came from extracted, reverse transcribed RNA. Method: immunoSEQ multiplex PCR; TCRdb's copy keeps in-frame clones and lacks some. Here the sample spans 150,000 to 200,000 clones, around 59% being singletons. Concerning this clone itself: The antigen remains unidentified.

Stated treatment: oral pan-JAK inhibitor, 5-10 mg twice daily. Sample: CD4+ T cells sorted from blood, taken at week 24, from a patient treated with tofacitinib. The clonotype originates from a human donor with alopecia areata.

Here the CDR3 reads CASSLNVAEEQFF. As DNA, the CDR3 is TGTGCCAGCAGCTTGAATGTGGCCGAGGAACAGTTCTTC. The rearrangement joins TRBV5-4 to TRBJ2-1; D is unclear. Trimming removed 1 base at V and 13 bases at J, with 15 bases between. Per germline, CDR1 SGHNT and CDR2 YYREEE (reference sequence). The CDR3 totals 13 residues.